The present entry profiles one T cell receptor beta chain with its context. Its cognate antigen is unknown. This record comes from a study of cytomegalovirus exposure and HLA in healthy donors. Study-wide findings and caveats: Only CMV serostatus was available as immune exposure information. Sequencing likely generated an artifact that appeared as a cluster of highly shared sequence variants. In vitro experiments confirmed that three CMV-associated chains were specific for CMV antigens. For cytomegalovirus status, the classifier reportedly gave diagnoses with high specificity and sensitivity.

Amplification used 60 Vbeta primers and 13 Jbeta primers. Repertoires were generated with immunoSEQ multiplex PCR, while TCRdb's copy carries only in-frame clones and drops some. The sample records about 200,000 clones, 82% being singletons. This CDR3 has 17 amino acids. The J segment lost 4 bases and the V segment lost 3 bases, leaving 7 bases of the junction unmatched. CDR1 MGHDK and CDR2 SYGVNS come from the germline V gene. Sequencing input: PBMCs. This chain connects TRBV25-1 to TRBJ2-2, with 11 bases aligning to TRBD2. This sequence was found in a woman aged 40-49 years in good health and CMV-seronegative. This CDR3 is CASSENSGRAGTGELFF. The CDR3 region has the DNA TGTGCCAGCAGTGAGAATAGCGGGAGGGCCGGCACCGGGGAGCTGTTTTTT.